The rows below give T cell receptor beta chains drawn from one sample of a study of shared clonotypes between healthy human individuals. Sequencing was performed with immunoSEQ multiplex PCR; in TCRdb, only in-frame clones are kept and a portion is missing. This table holds under 1,100,000 clones, about four fifths found once. Sequenced input: memory CD4+ T cells from PBMCs. The source of these receptors is a man younger than 30 in good health. Some clones in this sample may be carry-over from other donors' samples. Each CDR3 is given with its conserved first and last residue. The order of the fields is clone size, J gene, D gene, V gene, CDR3 DNA, CDR3 protein. The D gene is left open where the match is weak. Only part of the rows carry a size: once, few, many, or a class if the clone is expanded.

few | TRBJ1-4 | . | TRBV7-2 | TGTGCCAGCAGCCAAGGGTGGGCTAATGAAAAACTGTTTTTT | CASSQGWANEKLFF
. | TRBJ2-4 | . | TRBV28 | TGTGCCAGCAGTTTAGTTTCTCTAGCCAAAAACATTCAGTACTTC | CASSLVSLAKNIQYF
. | TRBJ2-1 | . | TRBV7-7 | TGTGCCAGCAGCTTAGCGCAGAACCAAGAGCAGTTCTTC | CASSLAQNQEQFF
. | TRBJ2-7 | . | TRBV5-1 | TGCGCCAGCAGCTTGGAGGCAGCCACAAGCTCCTACGAGCAGTACTTC | CASSLEAATSSYEQYF
. | TRBJ2-5 | TRBD2 | TRBV7-9 | TGTGCCAGCAGACTAGTTTCGGGGGGAGAGACCCAGTACTTC | CASRLVSGGETQYF
. | TRBJ2-4 | . | TRBV29-1 | TGCAGCGTTGAAGGAGACATAGACATTCAGTACTTC | CSVEGDIDIQYF
many | TRBJ2-7 | TRBD1 | TRBV28 | TGTGCCAGCAGTCTCGGGACAGGGAGGGAGCAGTACTTC | CASSLGTGREQYF
. | TRBJ2-3 | . | TRBV28 | TGTGCCAGCAGTTTAGGGGGGACTAGCACAGATACGCAGTATTTT | CASSLGGTSTDTQYF
few | TRBJ1-1 | . | TRBV11-2 | TGTGCCAGCAGCTTAGTAGTGGCTGAAGCTTTCTTT | CASSLVVAEAFF
. | TRBJ1-3 | . | TRBV18 | TGTGCCAGCTCACCCAATGCCCCCAGGGCGCCTGGAAACACCATATATTTT | CASSPNAPRAPGNTIYF
few | TRBJ2-2 | . | TRBV5-1 | TGCGCCAGCAGCCTTGACATGAACACCGGGGAGCTGTTTTTT | CASSLDMNTGELFF
few | TRBJ2-3 | . | TRBV7-2 | TGTGCCAGCAGCTCCCAGACTTCCCCACCGCAGTATTTT | CASSSQTSPPQYF
. | TRBJ2-2 | . | TRBV11-3 | TGTGCCAGCAGCGGCCTAGAACAACCCCCCGGGGAGCTGTTTTTT | CASSGLEQPPGELFF
. | TRBJ1-5 | . | TRBV20-1 | TGCAGTGCTAGTTCCAATCAGCCCCAGCATTTT | CSASSNQPQHF
. | TRBJ2-7 | . | TRBV10-3 | TGTGCCATCAGTGAGTCGCTGGGACCGAGGTCATATAACGAGCAGTACTTC | CAISESLGPRSYNEQYF
. | TRBJ2-6 | . | TRBV1 | TGCACCAGCAGCGCCGGGGGTGGGGCCAACGTCCTGACTTTC | CTSSAGGGANVLTF
few | TRBJ2-3 | . | TRBV7-3 | TGTGCCAGCAGCTCATACGGAGATACGCAGTATTTT | CASSSYGDTQYF
. | TRBJ1-3 | . | TRBV6-5 | TGTGCCAGCAGTTCAGGGGTTTTCGCTGGAAACACCATATATTTT | CASSSGVFAGNTIYF
. | TRBJ1-4 | . | TRBV5-1 | TGCGCCAGCAGCTTGGAGGCCAGGGGTGGTAATGAAAAACTGTTTTTT | CASSLEARGGNEKLFF
. | TRBJ1-5 | . | TRBV28 | TGTGCCAGCAGTTTTATTAACAGCGGGGGTCAGCCCCAGCATTTT | CASSFINSGGQPQHF
. | TRBJ2-1 | . | TRBV12-5 | TGTGCTAGTGGATTGGACACCTACAATGAGCAGTTCTTC | CASGLDTYNEQFF
. | TRBJ2-5 | TRBD1 | TRBV5-1 | TGCGCCAGCAGCTTGGCCCCGGGACAGGCCGGGGAGACCCAGTACTTC | CASSLAPGQAGETQYF
. | TRBJ1-2 | TRBD1 | TRBV28 | TGTGCCAGCAGGTCCGGGACAGTTTATGGCTACACCTTC | CASRSGTVYGYTF
. | TRBJ2-7 | . | TRBV7-2 | TGTGCCAGCAGCTCAAAAGGGCCAGTATCCTACGAGCAGTACTTC | CASSSKGPVSYEQYF
. | TRBJ2-7 | . | TRBV11-2 | TGTGCCAGCAGCTTAGGCCTGGCCAGCGAGCAGTACTTC | CASSLGLASEQYF
. | TRBJ2-5 | . | TRBV9 | TGTGCCAGCAGCGTAGCCCCCAGGCGGGAGACCCAGTACTTC | CASSVAPRRETQYF
. | TRBJ2-6 | . | TRBV5-1 | TGCGCCAGCAGCTTGACAGGGTACTCTGGGGCCAACGTCCTGACTTTC | CASSLTGYSGANVLTF
. | TRBJ1-5 | . | TRBV28 | TGTGCCAGCAGTTTTAGGGGGGCTGGCAATCAGCCCCAGCATTTT | CASSFRGAGNQPQHF
. | TRBJ2-1 | TRBD2 | TRBV27 | TGTGCCAGCAGTGGGGGACTAGCGGGTTTCTACAATGAGCAGTTCTTC | CASSGGLAGFYNEQFF